This TCR beta chain comes out of a study of blood T cells in healthy people across ages. Study results and limitations: Among T cells, TCR beta diversity per million cells dropped roughly linearly as age rose. There was a strong correlation between TCR beta diversity and naive T cell percentage. Whereas aged donors had fewer naive CD4+ cells, long-lived donors had more of them and higher diversity.

Of note for this clonotype: Antigen specificity is unknown.

A second PCR, run for about 7 to 11 cycles, used a sample-barcoded 5' primer plus a J-beta primer mix. A single record per CDR3 protein comes from TCRdb applying MiXCR to the 5' RACE reads. This sample yields over 1,500,000 distinct CDR3 sequences, of which around 42% are seen a single time; 20% to 25% belongs to the top ten. The CDR3 loop spans 14 amino acids. With 8 bases clipped from V and 0 bases from J, the junction kept 5 bases outside the gene matches. The germline gives CDR1 LNHDA, CDR2 SQIVND (reference sequence). Sequences were obtained from blood. This rearrangement joins TRBV19 to TRBJ1-1; 8 nucleotides line up with TRBD1. The TCR comes from a human donor in good health. CDR3 in amino acids: CASGQGGLNTEAFF. The DNA for the CDR3 is TGTGCCAGTGGACAGGGAGGTCTGAACACTGAAGCTTTCTTT.